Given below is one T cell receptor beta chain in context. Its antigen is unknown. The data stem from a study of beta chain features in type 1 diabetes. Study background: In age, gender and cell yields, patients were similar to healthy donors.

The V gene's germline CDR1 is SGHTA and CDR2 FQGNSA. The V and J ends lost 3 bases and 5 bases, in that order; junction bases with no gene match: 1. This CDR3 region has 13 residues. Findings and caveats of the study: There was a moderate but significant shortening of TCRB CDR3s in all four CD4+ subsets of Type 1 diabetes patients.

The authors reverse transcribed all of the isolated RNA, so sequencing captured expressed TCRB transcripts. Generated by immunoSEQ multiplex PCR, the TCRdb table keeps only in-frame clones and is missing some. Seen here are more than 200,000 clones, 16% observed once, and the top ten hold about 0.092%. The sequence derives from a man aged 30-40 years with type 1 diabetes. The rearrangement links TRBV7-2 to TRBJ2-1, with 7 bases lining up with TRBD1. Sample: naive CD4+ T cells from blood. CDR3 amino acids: CASSFDRDNEQFF. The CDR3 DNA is TGTGCCAGCAGCTTCGACAGGGACAATGAGCAGTTCTTC.